This T cell receptor (beta chain) was documented in a study of cytomegalovirus exposure and HLA in healthy donors. Whole-study results and caveats: The authors enumerated over 150 TCR beta chains as linked to cytomegalovirus. TCR beta chain V- and J-gene trimming was linked, in a later analysis, to a missense variant in DCLRE1C.

Germline values: CDR1 MGHRA, CDR2 YSYEKL. This CDR3 comprises 15 residues. V lost 1 base and J lost 7, with 16 bases in between. This PCR relied on a set of 60 Vbeta primers and 13 Jbeta primers. This table comes from immunoSEQ multiplex PCR, and its TCRdb copy is limited to in-frame clones, with some not included. The data contain 130,000 or so clones, about 70% of them singletons. Details on this clone: Its specificity is not known.

The sample comprised PBMCs. The chain carries TRBV4-1 and TRBJ1-2, with D possibly matching TRBD1 (6 bases). This receptor was obtained from a woman in her thirties or forties in good health and CMV-seropositive. The CDR3, as DNA: TGCGCCAGCAGCCAAGGTATTACAGGGTCGGGTGGCTACACCTTC. It specifies CASSQGITGSGGYTF.